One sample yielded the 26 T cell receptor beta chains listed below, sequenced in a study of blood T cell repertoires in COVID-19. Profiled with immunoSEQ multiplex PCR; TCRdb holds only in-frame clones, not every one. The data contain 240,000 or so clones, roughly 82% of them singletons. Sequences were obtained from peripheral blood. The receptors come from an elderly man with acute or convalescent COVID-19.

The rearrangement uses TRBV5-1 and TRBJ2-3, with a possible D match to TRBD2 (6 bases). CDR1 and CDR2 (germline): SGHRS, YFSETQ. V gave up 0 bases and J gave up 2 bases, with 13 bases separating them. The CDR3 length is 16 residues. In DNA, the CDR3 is TGCGCCAGCAGCTTGGTAGGCCGGACTATCACAGATACGCAGTATTTT. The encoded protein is CASSLVGRTITDTQYF.

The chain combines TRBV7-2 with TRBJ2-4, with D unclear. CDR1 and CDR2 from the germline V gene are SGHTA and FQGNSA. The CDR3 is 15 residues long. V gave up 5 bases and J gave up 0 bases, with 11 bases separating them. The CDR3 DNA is TGTGCCAGCAGCGCCCAGGTGTTAGCCAAAAACATTCAGTACTTC. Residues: CASSAQVLAKNIQYF.

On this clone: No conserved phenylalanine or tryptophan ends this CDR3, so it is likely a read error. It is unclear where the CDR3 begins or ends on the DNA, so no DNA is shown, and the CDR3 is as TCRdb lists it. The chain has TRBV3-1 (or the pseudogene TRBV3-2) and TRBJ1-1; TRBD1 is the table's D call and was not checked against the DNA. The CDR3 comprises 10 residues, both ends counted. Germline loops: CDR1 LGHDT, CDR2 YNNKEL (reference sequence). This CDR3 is CASSQDRVIY.

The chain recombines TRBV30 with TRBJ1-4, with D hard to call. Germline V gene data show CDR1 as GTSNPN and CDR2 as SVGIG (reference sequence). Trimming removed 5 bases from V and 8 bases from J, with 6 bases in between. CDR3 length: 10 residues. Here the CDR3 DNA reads TGTGCCTGGGCTCGGGAAAAACTGTTTTTT. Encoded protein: CAWAREKLFF.

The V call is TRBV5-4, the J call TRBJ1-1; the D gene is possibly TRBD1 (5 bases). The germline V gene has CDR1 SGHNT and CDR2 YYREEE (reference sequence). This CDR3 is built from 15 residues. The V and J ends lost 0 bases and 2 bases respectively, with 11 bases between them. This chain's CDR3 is CASSLVAGGNTEAFF. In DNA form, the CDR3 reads TGTGCCAGCAGCTTGGTGGCCGGGGGTAACACTGAAGCTTTCTTT.

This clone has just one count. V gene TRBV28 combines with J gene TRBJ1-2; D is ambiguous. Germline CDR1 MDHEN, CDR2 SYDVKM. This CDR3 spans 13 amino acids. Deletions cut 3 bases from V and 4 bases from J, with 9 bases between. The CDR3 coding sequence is TGTGCCAGCAGTTTCCAGTTCGCCTATGGCTACACCTTC. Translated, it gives CASSFQFAYGYTF.

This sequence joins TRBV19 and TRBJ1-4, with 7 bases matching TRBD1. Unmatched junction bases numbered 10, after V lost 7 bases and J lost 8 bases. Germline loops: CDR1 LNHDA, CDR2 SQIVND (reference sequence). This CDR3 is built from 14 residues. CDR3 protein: CASTFGTVGEKLFF. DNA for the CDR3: TGTGCCAGTACTTTCGGGACAGTAGGGGAAAAACTGTTTTTT.

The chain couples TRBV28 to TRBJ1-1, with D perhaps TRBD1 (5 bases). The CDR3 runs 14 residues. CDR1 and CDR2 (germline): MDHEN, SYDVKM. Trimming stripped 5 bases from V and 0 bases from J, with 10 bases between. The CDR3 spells CASSPLTVNTEAFF. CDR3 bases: TGTGCCAGCAGTCCGCTGACAGTGAACACTGAAGCTTTCTTT.

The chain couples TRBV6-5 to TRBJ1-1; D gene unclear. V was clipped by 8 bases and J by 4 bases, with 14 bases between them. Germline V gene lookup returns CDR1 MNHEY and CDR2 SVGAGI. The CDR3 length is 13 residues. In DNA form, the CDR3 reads TGTGCCAGCTCGATCTCCGGAGGCACTGAAGCTTTCTTT. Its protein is CASSISGGTEAFF.

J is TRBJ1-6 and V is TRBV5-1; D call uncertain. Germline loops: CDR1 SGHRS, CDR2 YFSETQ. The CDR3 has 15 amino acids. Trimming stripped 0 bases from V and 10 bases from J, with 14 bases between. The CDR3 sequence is CASSLGIEGSSPLHF. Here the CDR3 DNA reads TGCGCCAGCAGCTTGGGAATCGAGGGATCATCACCCCTCCACTTT.

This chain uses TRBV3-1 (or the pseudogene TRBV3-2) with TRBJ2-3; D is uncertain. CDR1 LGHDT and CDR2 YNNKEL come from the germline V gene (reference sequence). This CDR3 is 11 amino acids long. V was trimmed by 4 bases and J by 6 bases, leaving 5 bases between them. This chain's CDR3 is CASSRIDTQYF. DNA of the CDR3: TGTGCCAGCAGCCGTATTGATACGCAGTATTTT.

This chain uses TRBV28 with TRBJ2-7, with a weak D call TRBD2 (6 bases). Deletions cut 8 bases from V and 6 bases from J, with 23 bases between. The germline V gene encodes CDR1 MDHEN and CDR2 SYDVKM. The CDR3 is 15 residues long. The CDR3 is CASAWAGTAVSEQYF. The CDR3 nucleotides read TGTGCCAGCGCCTGGGCGGGAACAGCGGTCAGCGAGCAGTACTTC.

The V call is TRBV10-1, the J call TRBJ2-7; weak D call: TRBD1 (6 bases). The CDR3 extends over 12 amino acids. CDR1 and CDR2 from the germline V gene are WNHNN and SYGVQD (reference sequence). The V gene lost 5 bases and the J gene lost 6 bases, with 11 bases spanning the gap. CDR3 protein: CASSTGQGEQYF. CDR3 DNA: TGCGCCAGCAGTACGGGACAAGGCGAGCAGTACTTC.

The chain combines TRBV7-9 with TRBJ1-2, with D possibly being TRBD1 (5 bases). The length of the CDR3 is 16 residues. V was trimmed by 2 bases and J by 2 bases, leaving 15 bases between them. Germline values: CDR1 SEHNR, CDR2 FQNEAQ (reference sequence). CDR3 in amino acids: CASSLSGVGANYGYTF. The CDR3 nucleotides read TGTGCCAGCAGCTTATCTGGGGTTGGGGCGAACTATGGCTACACCTTC.

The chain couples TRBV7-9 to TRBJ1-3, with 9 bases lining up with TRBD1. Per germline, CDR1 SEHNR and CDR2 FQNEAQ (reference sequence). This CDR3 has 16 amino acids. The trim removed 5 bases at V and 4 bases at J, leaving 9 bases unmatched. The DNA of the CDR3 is TGTGCCAGCAGCATCACAGGGGGCGCTTCCGGAAACACCATATATTTT. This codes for CASSITGGASGNTIYF.

Written as DNA, the CDR3 is TGTGCCAGCAGCTTAGGGGGAAGGGGGAACTATGGCTACACCTTC. Translating it yields CASSLGGRGNYGYTF. This chain uses TRBV13 with TRBJ1-2, with D possibly being TRBD1 (6 bases). V gave up 0 bases and J gave up 2 bases, with 10 bases separating them. The CDR3 is 15 residues long. Germline V gene data show CDR1 as PRHDT and CDR2 as FYEKMQ (reference sequence).

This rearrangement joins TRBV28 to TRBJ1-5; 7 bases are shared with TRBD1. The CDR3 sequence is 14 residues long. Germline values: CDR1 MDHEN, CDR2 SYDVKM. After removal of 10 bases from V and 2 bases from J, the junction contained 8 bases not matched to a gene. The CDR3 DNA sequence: TGTGCCACCGGAGGGGGGACAGGCAATCAGCCCCAGCATTTT. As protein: CATGGGTGNQPQHF.

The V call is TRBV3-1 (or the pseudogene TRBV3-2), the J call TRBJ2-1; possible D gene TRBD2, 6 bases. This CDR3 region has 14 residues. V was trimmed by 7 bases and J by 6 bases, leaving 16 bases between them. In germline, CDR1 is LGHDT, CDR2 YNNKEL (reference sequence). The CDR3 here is CASTPLGTSNEQFF. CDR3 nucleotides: TGTGCCAGCACTCCCCTTGGGACTTCCAATGAGCAGTTCTTC.

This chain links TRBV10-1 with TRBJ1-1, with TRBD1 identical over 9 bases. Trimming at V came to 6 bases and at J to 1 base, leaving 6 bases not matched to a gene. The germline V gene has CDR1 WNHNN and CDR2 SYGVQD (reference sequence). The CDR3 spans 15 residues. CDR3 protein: CASSRDRVPNTEAFF. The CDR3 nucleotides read TGCGCCAGCAGCCGGGACAGGGTACCGAACACTGAAGCTTTCTTT.

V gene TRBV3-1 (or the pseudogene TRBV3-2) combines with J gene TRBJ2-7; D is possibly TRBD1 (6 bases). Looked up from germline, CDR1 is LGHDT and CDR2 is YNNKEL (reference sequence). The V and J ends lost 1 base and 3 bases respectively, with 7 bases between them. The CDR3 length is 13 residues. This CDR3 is CASSQVDSYEQYF. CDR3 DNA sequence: TGTGCCAGCAGCCAAGTGGACAGCTACGAGCAGTACTTC.

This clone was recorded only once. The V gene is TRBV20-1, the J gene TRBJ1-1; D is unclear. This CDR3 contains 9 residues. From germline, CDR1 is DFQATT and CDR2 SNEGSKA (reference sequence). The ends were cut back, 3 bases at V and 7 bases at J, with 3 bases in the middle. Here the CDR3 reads CSASGEAFF. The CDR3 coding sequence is TGCAGTGCTAGCGGTGAAGCTTTCTTT.

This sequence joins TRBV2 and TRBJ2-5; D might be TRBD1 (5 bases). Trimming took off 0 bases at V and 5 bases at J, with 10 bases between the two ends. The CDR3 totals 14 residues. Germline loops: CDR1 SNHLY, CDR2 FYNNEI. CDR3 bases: TGTGCCAGCAGTGAAGCGCAGGGCTGGGAGACCCAGTACTTC. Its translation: CASSEAQGWETQYF. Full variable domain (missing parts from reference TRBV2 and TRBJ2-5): EPEVTQTPSHQVTQMGQEVILRCVPISNHLYFYWYRQILGQKVEFLVSFYNNEISEKSEIFDDQFSVERPDGSNFTLKIRSTKLEDSAMYFCASSEAQGWETQYFGPGTRLLVL.

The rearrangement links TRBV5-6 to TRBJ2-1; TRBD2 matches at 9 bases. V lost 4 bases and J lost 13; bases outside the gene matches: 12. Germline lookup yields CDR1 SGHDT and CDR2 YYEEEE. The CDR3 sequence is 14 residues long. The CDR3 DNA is TGTGCCAGCAGCCCTGTGGGTAGCGGGGGATATCAGTTCTTC. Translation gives CASSPVGSGGYQFF.

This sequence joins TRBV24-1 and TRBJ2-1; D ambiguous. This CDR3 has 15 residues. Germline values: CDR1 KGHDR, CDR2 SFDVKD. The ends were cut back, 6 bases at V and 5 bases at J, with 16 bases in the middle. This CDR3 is CATSRSQPTHNEQFF. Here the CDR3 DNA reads TGTGCCACCAGTAGGAGTCAGCCGACCCACAATGAGCAGTTCTTC.

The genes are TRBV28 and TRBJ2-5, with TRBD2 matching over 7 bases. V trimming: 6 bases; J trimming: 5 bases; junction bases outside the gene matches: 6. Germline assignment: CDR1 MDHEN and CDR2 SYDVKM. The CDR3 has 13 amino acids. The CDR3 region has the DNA TGTGCCAGCAGGGACTTCGGGGGGGAGACCCAGTACTTC. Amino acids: CASRDFGGETQYF.

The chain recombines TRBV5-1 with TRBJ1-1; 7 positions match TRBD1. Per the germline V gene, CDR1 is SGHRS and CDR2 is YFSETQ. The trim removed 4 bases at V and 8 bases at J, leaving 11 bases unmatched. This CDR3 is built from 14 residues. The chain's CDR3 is CASSIPLQGQEAFF. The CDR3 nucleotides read TGCGCCAGCAGCATCCCCCTACAGGGGCAGGAAGCTTTCTTT.